The sequence of this T cell receptor beta chain was determined in a study of metastatic and nonmetastatic thyroid tumors. Study details: A comparison of repertoires was made across blood and tumor or nodule tissue from malignant and benign thyroid patients. The study's findings and limits: Relative to benign nodules, malignant thyroid tumors were reportedly characterized by significantly elevated TCR beta diversity in blood and tumor.

Thyroid surgery had not been preceded by any treatment in any patient. The CDR3 is made up of 15 amino acids. V lost 3 bases and J 0 bases, leaving 11 bases between the germline ends. Germline V lookup: CDR1 MNHNS, CDR2 SASEGT. As originally analysed: It was from CDR3 differences across clinicopathological groups that a distant-metastasis classifier for papillary thyroid cancer was built. TCRdb recomputed clones from the PCR reads via MiXCR. For this entry, the V and J calls and clone size follow TCRdb and not the study's own pipeline. The repertoire includes about 11,000 clones, roughly 30% of them detected once, and approximately 15% sits in the top ten. In its sample, this clone is medium-sized (0.01 to 0.1%). What it binds is unknown.

The TCR was taken from a female donor with papillary thyroid cancer or a benign thyroid nodule (not recorded which). Some clones in this sample may be carry-over from other donors' samples. Source material: tumor tissue. The rearrangement joins TRBV6-1 to TRBJ1-2, with no clear D. CDR3 in amino acids: CASSDFYASNYGYTF. CDR3 in DNA: TGTGCCAGCAGTGATTTTTACGCGTCTAACTATGGCTACACCTTC.